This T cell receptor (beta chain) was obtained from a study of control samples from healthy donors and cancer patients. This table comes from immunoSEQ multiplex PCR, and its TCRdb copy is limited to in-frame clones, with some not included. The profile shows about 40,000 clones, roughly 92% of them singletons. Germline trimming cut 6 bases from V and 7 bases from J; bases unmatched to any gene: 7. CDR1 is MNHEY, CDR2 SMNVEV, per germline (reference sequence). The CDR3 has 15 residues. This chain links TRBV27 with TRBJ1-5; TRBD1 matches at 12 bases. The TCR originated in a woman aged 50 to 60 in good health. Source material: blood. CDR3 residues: CASRHGGTGGQPQHF. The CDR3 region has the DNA TGTGCCAGCAGGCACGGCGGGACAGGGGGCCAGCCCCAGCATTTT.